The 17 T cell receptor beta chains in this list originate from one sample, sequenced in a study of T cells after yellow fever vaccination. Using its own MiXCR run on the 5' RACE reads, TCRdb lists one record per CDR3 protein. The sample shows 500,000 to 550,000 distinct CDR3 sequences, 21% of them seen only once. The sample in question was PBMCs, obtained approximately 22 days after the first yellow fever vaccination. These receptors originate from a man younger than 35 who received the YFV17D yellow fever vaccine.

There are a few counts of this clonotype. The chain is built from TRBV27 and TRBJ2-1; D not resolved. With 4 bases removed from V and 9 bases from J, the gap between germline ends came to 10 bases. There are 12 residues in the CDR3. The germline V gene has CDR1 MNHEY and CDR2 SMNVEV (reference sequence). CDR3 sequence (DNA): TGTGCCAGCAGTTCCCAGTTGGCTGAGCAGTTCTTC. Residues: CASSSQLAEQFF.

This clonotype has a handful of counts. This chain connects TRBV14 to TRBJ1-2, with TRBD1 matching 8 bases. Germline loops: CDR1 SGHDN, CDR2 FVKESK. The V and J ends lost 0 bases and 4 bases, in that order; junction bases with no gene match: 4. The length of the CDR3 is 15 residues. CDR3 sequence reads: CASSQEQGGIYGYTF. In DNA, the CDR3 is TGTGCCAGCAGCCAAGAACAGGGGGGGATCTATGGCTACACCTTC.

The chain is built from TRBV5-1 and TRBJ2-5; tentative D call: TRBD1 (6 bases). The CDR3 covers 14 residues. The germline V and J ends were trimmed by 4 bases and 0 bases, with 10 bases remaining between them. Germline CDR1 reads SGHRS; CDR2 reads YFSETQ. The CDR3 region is CASSPWGHQETQYF. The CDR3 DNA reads TGCGCCAGCAGCCCGTGGGGGCACCAAGAGACCCAGTACTTC.

The CDR3 DNA sequence: TGTGCCTGGAGTGTTGGAGCTAGCGGGGGGGATGAGCAGTTCTTC. Protein: CAWSVGASGGDEQFF. V is TRBV30 and J is TRBJ2-1; 12 nucleotides match TRBD2. This CDR3 contains 15 residues. Germline CDR1 GTSNPN, CDR2 SVGIG (reference sequence). V was pared by 0 bases and J by 8 bases, with 5 bases of the junction left unmatched.

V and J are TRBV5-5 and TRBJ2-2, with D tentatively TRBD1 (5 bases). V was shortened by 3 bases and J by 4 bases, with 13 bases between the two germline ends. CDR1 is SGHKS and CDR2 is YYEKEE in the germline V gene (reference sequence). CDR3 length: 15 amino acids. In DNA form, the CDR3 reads TGTGCCAGCAGCTACAGGAAATTTCCCACCGGGGAGCTGTTTTTT. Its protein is CASSYRKFPTGELFF.

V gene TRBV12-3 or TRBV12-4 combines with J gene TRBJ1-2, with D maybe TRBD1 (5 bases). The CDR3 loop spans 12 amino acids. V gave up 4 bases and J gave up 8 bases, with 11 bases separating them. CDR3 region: CASSYTGSGYTF. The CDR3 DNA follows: TGTGCCAGCAGTTATACAGGCAGCGGCTACACCTTC.

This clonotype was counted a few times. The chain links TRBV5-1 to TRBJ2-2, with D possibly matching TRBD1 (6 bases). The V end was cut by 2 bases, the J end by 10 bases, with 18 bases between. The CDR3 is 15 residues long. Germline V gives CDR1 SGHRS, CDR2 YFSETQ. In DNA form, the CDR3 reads TGCGCCAGCAGCTTAAAAGGACAGCATGCTGTGGAGCTGTTTTTT. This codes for CASSLKGQHAVELFF. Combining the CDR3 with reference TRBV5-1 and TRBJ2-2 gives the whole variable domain KAGVTQTPRYLIKTRGQQVTLSCSPISGHRSVSWYQQTPGQGLQFLFEYFSETQRNKGNFPGRFSGRQFSNSRSEMNVSTLELGDSALYLCASSLKGQHAVELFFGEGSRLTVL.

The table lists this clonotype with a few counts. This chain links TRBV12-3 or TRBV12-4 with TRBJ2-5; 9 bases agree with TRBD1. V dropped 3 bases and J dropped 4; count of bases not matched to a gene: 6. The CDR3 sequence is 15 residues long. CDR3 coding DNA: TGTGCCAGCAGTTTGTATAACAGGGGGCTAGAGACCCAGTACTTC. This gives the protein CASSLYNRGLETQYF.

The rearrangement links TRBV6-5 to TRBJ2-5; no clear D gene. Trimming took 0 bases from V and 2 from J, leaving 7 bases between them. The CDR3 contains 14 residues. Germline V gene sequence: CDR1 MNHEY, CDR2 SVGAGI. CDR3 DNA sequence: TGTGCCAGCAGTTACTCCCTTTTACAAGAGACCCAGTACTTC. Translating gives CASSYSLLQETQYF.

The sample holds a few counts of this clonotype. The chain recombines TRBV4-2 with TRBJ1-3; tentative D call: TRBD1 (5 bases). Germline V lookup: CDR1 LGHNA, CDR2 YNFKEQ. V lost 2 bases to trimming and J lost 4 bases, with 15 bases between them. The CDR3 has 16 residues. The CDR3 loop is CASSQRGPGYGNTIYF. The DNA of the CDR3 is TGTGCCAGCAGCCAAAGGGGACCGGGCTACGGAAACACCATATATTTT.

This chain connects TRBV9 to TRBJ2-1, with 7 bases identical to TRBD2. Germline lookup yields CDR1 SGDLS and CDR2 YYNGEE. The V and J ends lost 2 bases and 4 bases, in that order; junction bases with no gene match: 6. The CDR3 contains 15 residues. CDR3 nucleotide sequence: TGTGCCAGCAGCGTTGGCGGGGGAACTTACAATGAGCAGTTCTTC. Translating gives CASSVGGGTYNEQFF.

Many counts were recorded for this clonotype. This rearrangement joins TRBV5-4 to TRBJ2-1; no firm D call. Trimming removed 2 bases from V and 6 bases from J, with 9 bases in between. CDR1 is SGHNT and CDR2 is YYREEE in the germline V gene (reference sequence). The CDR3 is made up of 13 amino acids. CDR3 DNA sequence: TGTGCCAGCAGCTTTATTGCTTCCAATGAGCAGTTCTTC. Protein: CASSFIASNEQFF.

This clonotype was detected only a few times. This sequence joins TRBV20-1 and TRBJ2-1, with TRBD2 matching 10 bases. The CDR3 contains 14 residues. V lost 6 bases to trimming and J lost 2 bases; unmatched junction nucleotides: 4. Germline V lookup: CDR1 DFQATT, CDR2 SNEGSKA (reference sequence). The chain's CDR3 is CSAILAGAYNEQFF. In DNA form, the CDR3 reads TGCAGTGCGATCCTAGCGGGGGCCTACAATGAGCAGTTCTTC.

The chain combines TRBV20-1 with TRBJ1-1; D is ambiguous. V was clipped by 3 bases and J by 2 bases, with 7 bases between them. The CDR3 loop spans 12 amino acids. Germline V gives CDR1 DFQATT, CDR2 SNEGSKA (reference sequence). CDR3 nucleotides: TGCAGTGCTAGCACTTATAACACTGAAGCTTTCTTT. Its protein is CSASTYNTEAFF.

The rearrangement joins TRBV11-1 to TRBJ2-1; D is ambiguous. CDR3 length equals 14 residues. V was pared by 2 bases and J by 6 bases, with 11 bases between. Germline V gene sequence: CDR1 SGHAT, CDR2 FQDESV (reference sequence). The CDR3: CASSLRSSANEQFF. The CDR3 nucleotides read TGTGCCAGCAGCTTAAGGAGTAGTGCCAATGAGCAGTTCTTC.

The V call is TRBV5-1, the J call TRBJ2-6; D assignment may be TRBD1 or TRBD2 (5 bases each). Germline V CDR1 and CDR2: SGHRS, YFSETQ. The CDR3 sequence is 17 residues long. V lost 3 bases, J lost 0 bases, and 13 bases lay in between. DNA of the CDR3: TGCGCCAGCAGCTCCGGGACGGCTTACTCTGGGGCCAACGTCCTGACTTTC. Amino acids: CASSSGTAYSGANVLTF.

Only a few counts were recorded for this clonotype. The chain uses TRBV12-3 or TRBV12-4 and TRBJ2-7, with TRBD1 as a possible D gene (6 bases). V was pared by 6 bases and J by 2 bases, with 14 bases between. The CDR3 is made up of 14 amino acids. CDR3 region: CASSLIGTTYEQYF. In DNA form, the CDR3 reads TGTGCCAGCAGCTTAATCGGGACAACCTACGAGCAGTACTTC.